Following are 22 T cell receptor beta chains from one sample sequenced in a study of blood T cell repertoires in COVID-19. Clones were read by immunoSEQ multiplex PCR, and TCRdb kept only the in-frame ones, dropping some. The table includes 200,000 to 300,000 clones, around 90% detected once. The sample consisted of peripheral blood. The receptors shown here come from a man aged 25-45 years with COVID-19, enrolled during active disease.

The V and J genes are TRBV6-5 and TRBJ2-1; 11 nucleotides agree with TRBD2. V was clipped by 4 bases and J by 10 bases; unmatched bases: 9. This CDR3 is built from 15 residues. Germline-derived CDR1 and CDR2 are MNHEY and SVGAGI. The CDR3, as DNA: TGTGCCAGCAGTTCCTATAGCGGGGGGGCCTTGGAGCAGTTCTTC. It specifies CASSSYSGGALEQFF.

The rearrangement links TRBV19 to TRBJ2-7; 8 bases line up with TRBD1. The length of the CDR3 is 14 residues. Germline V gene sequence: CDR1 LNHDA, CDR2 SQIVND (reference sequence). V was clipped by 5 bases and J by 3 bases; unmatched bases: 6. CDR3 in DNA: TGTGCCAGTAGTCACGGGACAGGAGACTACGAGCAGTACTTC. Translation: CASSHGTGDYEQYF.

The V call is TRBV13, the J call TRBJ1-1; 8 positions match TRBD1. Unmatched junction bases numbered 9, after V lost 5 bases and J lost 1 base. CDR3 length equals 16 residues. Germline values: CDR1 PRHDT, CDR2 FYEKMQ (reference sequence). CDR3 residues: CASSLLTGQGNTEAFF. The DNA for the CDR3 is TGTGCCAGCAGCCTCCTAACTGGACAGGGGAACACTGAAGCTTTCTTT.

The V call is TRBV19, the J call TRBJ2-6, with D tentatively TRBD1 (6 bases). V lost 2 bases and J 0 bases, leaving 14 bases between the germline ends. There are 18 residues in the CDR3. Germline CDR1 and CDR2: LNHDA and SQIVND (reference sequence). The CDR3 region has the DNA TGTGCCAGTAGTATATCCAGGGGACGAGGCTCTGGGGCCAACGTCCTGACTTTC. Its translation is CASSISRGRGSGANVLTF.

The chain is built from TRBV7-3 and TRBJ1-1; 9 nucleotides line up with TRBD1. Germline CDR1 SGHTA, CDR2 FQGTGA. The V gene end was trimmed by 5 bases and the J gene end by 8 bases; junction bases not matched to a gene: 6. The CDR3 extends over 13 amino acids. The CDR3 loop is CASSPTGTGEAFF. CDR3 bases: TGTGCCAGCAGCCCAACCGGGACAGGGGAAGCTTTCTTT.

The chain couples TRBV24-1 to TRBJ2-1, with 8 bases matching TRBD1. This CDR3 contains 18 residues. The V gene end was trimmed by 2 bases and the J gene end by 5 bases; junction bases not matched to a gene: 13. CDR1 and CDR2 from the germline V gene are KGHDR and SFDVKD. The CDR3 coding sequence is TGTGCCACCAGTGATTCGAGGGAACAGGGGGGTGAAAACAATGAGCAGTTCTTC. It translates to CATSDSREQGGENNEQFF.

The chain is built from TRBV6-5 and TRBJ1-2; D may be TRBD1 (6 bases). This CDR3 comprises 15 residues. Trimming left V 6 bases short and J 5 bases short, with 19 bases between. Germline V lookup: CDR1 MNHEY, CDR2 SVGAGI. In DNA, the CDR3 is TGTGCCAGCAGAAATAGGGAGGGGGATCCATATGGCTACACCTTC. Residues: CASRNREGDPYGYTF.

This clone was recorded only once. The V gene is TRBV27, the J gene TRBJ1-4; TRBD1 is a possible D gene (5 bases). This CDR3 has 15 amino acids. Per germline, CDR1 MNHEY and CDR2 SMNVEV (reference sequence). The V end lost 5 bases, the J end lost 7 bases, and 17 bases lay between the germline ends. CDR3 in amino acids: CASSPRGAGAEKLFF. The CDR3, as DNA: TGTGCCAGCAGTCCACGTGGGGCTGGGGCTGAAAAACTGTTTTTT.

The V call is TRBV9, the J call TRBJ1-3; D not resolved. Germline assignment: CDR1 SGDLS and CDR2 YYNGEE. The ends were cut back, 0 bases at V and 3 bases at J, with 10 bases in the middle. This CDR3 has 15 amino acids. In nucleotides, the CDR3 is TGTGCCAGCAGCGTAGTCGCAGGAGGTGGAAACACCATATATTTT. Translation gives CASSVVAGGGNTIYF.

V usage is TRBV5-1 and J usage is TRBJ1-4; D might be TRBD1 (5 bases). Trimming took off 0 bases at V and 0 bases at J, with 15 bases between the two ends. From germline, CDR1 is SGHRS and CDR2 YFSETQ. CDR3 length: 18 amino acids. The CDR3 DNA reads as TGCGCCAGCAGCTTGGCCCCAGGTGGGGGGGCAACTAATGAAAAACTGTTTTTT. Translation gives CASSLAPGGGATNEKLFF.

The chain recombines TRBV4-1 with TRBJ2-7; 9 bases line up with TRBD1. J lost 6 bases, V lost 1 base, and 10 bases had no gene match. Germline assignment: CDR1 MGHRA and CDR2 YSYEKL. The CDR3 is 16 amino acids. CDR3 coding DNA: TGCGCCAGCAGCCAAGTGCCCGGGACAGGGCTCTCCGAGCAGTACTTC. Its protein product is CASSQVPGTGLSEQYF.

The rearrangement uses TRBV6-2 or TRBV6-3 and TRBJ2-1, with 8 bases aligning to TRBD2. The CDR3 loop spans 15 amino acids. Losses at the gene ends were 5 bases for V and 9 bases for J; bases not matched to a gene: 12. CDR1 is MNHEY, CDR2 SVGEGT, per germline. CDR3 protein: CASSTLRGGLGEQFF. For the CDR3, the DNA is TGTGCCAGCAGTACGTTACGGGGGGGCCTCGGTGAGCAGTTCTTC.

In this sample, this clone turned up a few times. The V and J genes are TRBV4-1 and TRBJ2-2; 14 nucleotides agree with TRBD2. Looked up from germline, CDR1 is MGHRA and CDR2 is YSYEKL. The junction had 9 bases not matched to a gene; V was cut back by 4 bases and J by 8 bases. The CDR3 consists of 17 residues. The CDR3, as DNA: TGCGCCAGCAGCCGCGGACTAGCGGGGGGCCCGTCGGGGGAGCTGTTTTTT. Its translation is CASSRGLAGGPSGELFF.

The chain links TRBV12-3 or TRBV12-4 to TRBJ1-6; the match to TRBD1 covers 9 bases. The CDR3 extends over 13 amino acids. J was trimmed by 9 bases and V by 8 bases; bases with no gene match: 5. The CDR3 DNA reads as TGTGCCAGCCGACAGGGGGGTTTTTCACCCCTCCACTTT. This translates into CASRQGGFSPLHF.

V gene TRBV12-3 or TRBV12-4 combines with J gene TRBJ1-2; D ambiguous. This CDR3 is built from 12 residues. The ends were cut back, 1 base at V and 8 bases at J, with 8 bases in the middle. In DNA form, the CDR3 reads TGTGCCAGCAGTTTAGGGACGGGGGGCTACACCTTC. Translated, it gives CASSLGTGGYTF.

The chain employs TRBV4-1 and TRBJ2-7; 11 nucleotides match TRBD2. The ends lost 4 bases at V and 6 bases at J; junction bases unmatched: 5. The germline gives CDR1 MGHRA, CDR2 YSYEKL. The CDR3 runs 14 residues. CDR3 sequence (DNA): TGCGCCAGCAGCCCGGGGACTAGCGGCAGCGAGCAGTACTTC. Its protein is CASSPGTSGSEQYF.

The chain combines TRBV9 with TRBJ1-3, with a weak D call TRBD1 (5 bases). Trimming took off 4 bases at V and 0 bases at J, with 11 bases between the two ends. The length of the CDR3 is 15 residues. The germline CDR1 and CDR2 sequences are SGDLS and YYNGEE. The CDR3: CASSRDGGSGNTIYF. The CDR3 DNA sequence: TGTGCCAGCAGCCGAGACGGGGGCTCTGGAAACACCATATATTTT.

V is TRBV3-1 (or the pseudogene TRBV3-2) and J is TRBJ1-1, with D hard to call. The CDR3 runs to 16 residues. Germline CDR1 reads LGHDT; CDR2 reads YNNKEL (reference sequence). Between the trimmed V and J ends, which lost 2 bases and 4 bases, there was a span of 17 bases. The CDR3 region is CASSQLPQAIRTEAFF. The CDR3 bases are TGTGCCAGCAGCCAACTTCCCCAGGCCATCCGCACTGAAGCTTTCTTT.

This chain uses TRBV13 with TRBJ2-2; 9 bases match TRBD1. This CDR3 spans 17 amino acids. V was clipped by 2 bases and J by 6 bases; unmatched bases: 10. Germline CDR1 PRHDT, CDR2 FYEKMQ (reference sequence). The CDR3: CASSLPSLGQGPGELFF. The CDR3 DNA reads TGTGCCAGCAGCTTACCCTCCCTGGGACAGGGCCCCGGGGAGCTGTTTTTT.

The chain combines TRBV2 with TRBJ2-1; 12 positions match TRBD2. Germline V gene lookup returns CDR1 SNHLY and CDR2 FYNNEI. The V segment lost 6 bases and the J segment 8 bases; nucleotides outside the gene matches: 8. This CDR3 is 15 amino acids long. The CDR3 DNA is TGTGCCAGCAGCGCTACTAGCGGGGGGCTGGATGAGCAGTTCTTC. Residues: CASSATSGGLDEQFF. The full variable domain, in which reference TRBV2 and TRBJ2-1 provide the parts outside the CDR3, is EPEVTQTPSHQVTQMGQEVILRCVPISNHLYFYWYRQILGQKVEFLVSFYNNEISEKSEIFDDQFSVERPDGSNFTLKIRSTKLEDSAMYFCASSATSGGLDEQFFGPGTRLTVL.

This clone has a handful of counts. In DNA, the CDR3 is TGTGCCAGCAGCCAAGTTTCCGGCGAGCAGTACTTC. Encoded protein: CASSQVSGEQYF. The chain has TRBV14 and TRBJ2-7; no clear D. The CDR3 has 12 amino acids. V lost 1 base, J lost 6 bases, and 7 bases lay in between. Germline V gene data show CDR1 as SGHDN and CDR2 as FVKESK.

This clone occurred once. V gene TRBV11-1 combines with J gene TRBJ1-6; perhaps TRBD1 as D (6 bases). The CDR3 has 15 residues. V lost 2 bases, J lost 8 bases, and 13 bases lay in between. Germline CDR1 is SGHAT and CDR2 is FQDESV (reference sequence). CDR3 residues: CASSLYQGSHSPLHF. The CDR3 region has the DNA TGTGCCAGCAGCTTATATCAGGGGAGTCATTCACCCCTCCACTTT. The variable domain in full, completed from reference TRBV11-1 and TRBJ1-6, reads EAEVAQSPRYKITEKSQAVAFWCDPISGHATLYWYRQILGQGPELLVQFQDESVVDDSQLPKDRFSAERLKGVDSTLKIQPAELGDSAMYLCASSLYQGSHSPLHFGNGTRLTVT.